These 17 T cell receptor beta chains originate from one sample sequenced in a study of early stage breast cancer tumors. The table came from immunoSEQ multiplex PCR; TCRdb's copy has only in-frame clones and leaves some out. The table records about 5,000 clones, around two thirds of them present only once. Input material: breast tumor tissue. Receptor source: a person in their fifties or sixties with breast cancer.

This clone is medium-sized (0.01 to 0.1%) in the sample. The V call is TRBV6-6, the J call TRBJ1-5; D not resolved. V lost 2 bases and J 6 bases, leaving 11 bases between the germline ends. From germline, CDR1 is MNHNY and CDR2 SVGAGI (reference sequence). The length of the CDR3 is 14 residues. The CDR3, as DNA: TGTGCCAGCAGTTACGGCGGGGAGGGTCAGCCCCAGCATTTT. Protein product: CASSYGGEGQPQHF.

This chain links TRBV5-1 with TRBJ1-1, with D perhaps TRBD1 (6 bases). The CDR3 sequence is 14 residues long. V was cut by 0 bases and J by 7 bases, with 13 bases left in between. Germline CDR1 reads SGHRS; CDR2 reads YFSETQ. The CDR3 reads CASSLEGEVSEAFF. CDR3 sequence (DNA): TGCGCCAGCAGCTTGGAGGGGGAAGTAAGTGAAGCTTTCTTT.

By sample share, this clone is large. The CDR3 reads CASSHRTGLNTEAFF. CDR3 nucleotides: TGCGCCAGCAGCCACCGGACAGGGTTAAACACTGAAGCTTTCTTT. The V call is TRBV4-1, the J call TRBJ1-1, with 8 bases lining up with TRBD1. Germline V gene lookup returns CDR1 MGHRA and CDR2 YSYEKL. This CDR3 spans 15 amino acids. The J segment lost 2 bases and the V segment lost 3 bases, leaving 5 bases of the junction unmatched.

The chain joins TRBV5-5 to TRBJ2-1; TRBD2 matches at 16 bases. Germline loops: CDR1 SGHKS, CDR2 YYEKEE (reference sequence). The CDR3 has 16 residues. Germline trimming cut 3 bases from V and 4 bases from J; bases unmatched to any gene: 1. DNA for the CDR3: TGTGCCAGCAGCTGGGGACTAGCGGGAGGGTACAATGAGCAGTTCTTC. Amino acids: CASSWGLAGGYNEQFF. The full variable domain, its missing parts supplied by reference TRBV5-5 and TRBJ2-1, is DAGVTQSPTHLIKTRGQQVTLRCSPISGHKSVSWYQQVLGQGPQFIFQYYEKEERGRGNFPDRFSARQFPNYSSELNVNALLLGDSALYLCASSWGLAGGYNEQFFGPGTRLTVL.

The chain couples TRBV30 to TRBJ1-1; no reliable D call. Germline-derived CDR1 and CDR2 are GTSNPN and SVGIG (reference sequence). The CDR3 extends over 12 amino acids. Between the trimmed V and J ends, which lost 1 base and 11 bases, there was a span of 14 bases. In DNA, the CDR3 is TGTGCCTGGAGTGACGGCGCCGGGTGGGCTTTCTTT. As protein: CAWSDGAGWAFF.

This rearrangement joins TRBV30 to TRBJ2-5, with 9 bases matching TRBD2. Trimming cost V 3 bases and J 5 bases; bases outside gene matches: 4. The CDR3 length is 13 residues. Germline loops: CDR1 GTSNPN, CDR2 SVGIG (reference sequence). CDR3: CAWRREGGETQYF. CDR3 DNA: TGTGCCTGGAGGCGGGAGGGGGGGGAGACCCAGTACTTC.

This clone was counted a few times. In nucleotides, the CDR3 is TGTGCCAGCAGCCTCACAGGGAACACTGAAGCTTTCTTT. It yields the protein CASSLTGNTEAFF. This chain connects TRBV11-2 to TRBJ1-1; the D gene is possibly TRBD1 (5 bases). Trimming took 5 bases from V and 1 from J, leaving 8 bases between them. This CDR3 is built from 13 residues. Germline V gives CDR1 SGHAT, CDR2 FQNNGV. The full variable domain, in which reference TRBV11-2 and TRBJ1-1 provide the parts outside the CDR3, is EAGVAQSPRYKIIEKRQSVAFWCNPISGHATLYWYQQILGQGPKLLIQFQNNGVVDDSQLPKDRFSAERLKGVDSTLKIQPAKLEDSAVYLCASSLTGNTEAFFGQGTRLTVV.

A few counts support this clone. This chain connects TRBV7-9 to TRBJ1-3, with 8 bases lining up with TRBD1. This CDR3 contains 15 residues. J was trimmed by 2 bases and V by 3 bases; bases with no gene match: 3. The germline CDR1 and CDR2 sequences are SEHNR and FQNEAQ (reference sequence). The CDR3 here is CASSFTGGPGNTIYF. The CDR3, as DNA: TGTGCCAGCAGCTTTACAGGGGGGCCTGGAAACACCATATATTTT.

This clone turned up a few times. The chain uses TRBV2 and TRBJ1-2; D unresolved. CDR3 length: 12 amino acids. The V and J ends lost 3 bases and 9 bases respectively, with 11 bases between them. CDR1 and CDR2 from the germline V gene are SNHLY and FYNNEI. The CDR3 protein is CASSETRRRYTF. As DNA, the CDR3 is TGTGCCAGCAGTGAGACCAGGAGACGCTACACCTTC.

The rearrangement joins TRBV4-2 to TRBJ2-6, with D unresolved. CDR1 is LGHNA and CDR2 is YNFKEQ in the germline V gene. There are 18 residues in the CDR3. V was trimmed by 1 base and J by 0 bases, leaving 13 bases between them. This chain's CDR3 is CASSQVSGVSSGANVLTF. Here the CDR3 DNA reads TGTGCCAGCAGCCAAGTGTCGGGTGTCTCCTCTGGGGCCAACGTCCTGACTTTC.

The chain has TRBV13 and TRBJ2-7; no clear D. With 2 bases removed from V and 2 bases from J, the gap between germline ends came to 7 bases. Germline V gene lookup returns CDR1 PRHDT and CDR2 FYEKMQ (reference sequence). CDR3 length: 13 residues. For the CDR3, the DNA is TGTGCCAGCAGCTTAAGAGGTGCCTACGAGCAGTACTTC. This gives the protein CASSLRGAYEQYF.

This clone was seen only a few times. The J gene is TRBJ1-1, the V gene TRBV19, with D hard to call. CDR3 length: 13 amino acids. Germline values: CDR1 LNHDA, CDR2 SQIVND (reference sequence). Trimming cost V 3 bases and J 5 bases, with 10 bases left between them. The CDR3 sequence is CASSIIGGTEAFF. CDR3 nucleotides: TGTGCCAGTAGTATTATTGGCGGGACTGAAGCTTTCTTT.

By proportion, this clone is medium-sized (0.01 to 0.1%). This chain connects TRBV4-3 to TRBJ2-3, with TRBD2 matching 7 bases. V lost 2 bases to trimming and J lost 5 bases; unmatched junction nucleotides: 7. The germline gives CDR1 LGHNA, CDR2 YSLEER. The CDR3 covers 15 residues. For the CDR3, the DNA is TGCGCCAGCAGCCAAATCGGGGGGACCGTAGATACGCAGTATTTT. The encoded protein is CASSQIGGTVDTQYF.

In its sample, this clone ranks as medium-sized. The rearrangement links TRBV4-2 to TRBJ2-3, with TRBD1 matching over 7 bases. The CDR3 runs to 16 residues. The V and J ends lost 3 bases and 0 bases, in that order; junction bases with no gene match: 6. Per the germline V gene, CDR1 is LGHNA and CDR2 is YNFKEQ. CDR3 sequence: CASSQSTGASTDTQYF. The CDR3 DNA follows: TGTGCCAGCAGCCAGAGCACAGGGGCTAGCACAGATACGCAGTATTTT.

The chain employs TRBV5-6 and TRBJ2-2, with 15 nucleotides matching TRBD2. The CDR3 extends over 18 amino acids. Germline trimming cut 4 bases from V and 7 bases from J; bases unmatched to any gene: 11. Germline assignment: CDR1 SGHDT and CDR2 YYEEEE. CDR3 region: CASSARTSGRGRGGELFF. The DNA of the CDR3 is TGTGCCAGCAGCGCTCGGACTAGCGGGAGGGGCCGAGGCGGGGAGCTGTTTTTT.

The rearrangement uses TRBV2 and TRBJ2-7; the match to TRBD1 covers 7 bases. The CDR3 is 15 residues long. Trimming removed 10 bases from V and 2 bases from J; junction bases left unmatched: 14. The V gene's germline CDR1 is SNHLY and CDR2 FYNNEI. The CDR3 reads CAIRTTGTDPYEQYF. CDR3 DNA: TGTGCCATCAGGACAACCGGGACAGACCCCTACGAGCAGTACTTC.

The rearrangement uses TRBV28 and TRBJ2-2; 9 positions match TRBD2. The junction had 2 bases not matched to a gene; V was cut back by 6 bases and J by 0 bases. The CDR3 sequence is 15 residues long. Germline V gene lookup returns CDR1 MDHEN and CDR2 SYDVKM. This CDR3 is CASSAGGPNTGELFF. The CDR3 nucleotides are TGTGCCAGCAGCGCGGGGGGGCCGAACACCGGGGAGCTGTTTTTT.